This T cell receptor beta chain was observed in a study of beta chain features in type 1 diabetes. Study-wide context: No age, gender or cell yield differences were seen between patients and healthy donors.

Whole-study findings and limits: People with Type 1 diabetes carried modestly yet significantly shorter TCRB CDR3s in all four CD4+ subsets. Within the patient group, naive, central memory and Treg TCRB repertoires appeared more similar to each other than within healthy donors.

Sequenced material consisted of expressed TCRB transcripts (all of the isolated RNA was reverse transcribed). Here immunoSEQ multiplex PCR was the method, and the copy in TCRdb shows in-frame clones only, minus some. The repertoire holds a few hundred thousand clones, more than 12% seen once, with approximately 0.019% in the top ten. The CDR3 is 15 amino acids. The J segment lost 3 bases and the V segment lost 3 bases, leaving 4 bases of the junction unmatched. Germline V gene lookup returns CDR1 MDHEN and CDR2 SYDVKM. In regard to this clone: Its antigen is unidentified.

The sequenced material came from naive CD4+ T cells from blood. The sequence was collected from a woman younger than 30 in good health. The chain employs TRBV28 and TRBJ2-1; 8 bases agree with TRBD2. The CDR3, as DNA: TGTGCCAGCAGTTTTACTAGCGGCTACTACAATGAGCAGTTCTTC. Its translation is CASSFTSGYYNEQFF.